The 14 T cell receptor beta chains reported below all come from one sample, sequenced in a study of T cell clusters in autoimmune cytopenias. Approximately 36,000 genome equivalents of blood DNA were amplified for TRB. Multiplex touch-down PCR amplified TRB using TRB-A and TRB-B pools in one tube. TCRdb processed the multiplex PCR reads again and assigns one entry to each CDR3 protein, with no DNA. This sample's table reports 4,600 or so distinct CDR3 sequences. The sample also formed part of further work on T cell repertoires in aging, cancer and after chemotherapy.

The material sequenced was peripheral blood. The origin of the receptors is a human donor in good health.

This chain uses TRBV5-4 with TRBJ2-7; no DNA is available, so the TRBD2 call from TCRdb remains unchecked. The CDR3 covers 16 residues. Germline lookup yields CDR1 SGHNT and CDR2 YYREEE (reference sequence). The CDR3 here is CASSPLAGTTSYEQYF.

The CDR3 protein is CASTLQGTKNIQYF. The V and J genes are TRBV12-3 or TRBV12-4 and TRBJ2-4; with no DNA, the TCRdb D assignment of TRBD1 cannot be verified. The CDR3 has 14 amino acids.

This clonotype registers medium-sized by frequency. This rearrangement joins TRBV19 to TRBJ2-2; with no DNA, the TCRdb D assignment of TRBD1 cannot be verified. The CDR3 has 16 amino acids. Germline loops: CDR1 LNHDA, CDR2 SQIVND (reference sequence). CDR3 amino acids: CASSKVQGMNTGELFF. Combining the CDR3 with reference TRBV19 and TRBJ2-2 gives the whole variable domain DGGITQSPKYLFRKEGQNVTLSCEQNLNHDAMYWYRQDPGQGLRLIYYSQIVNDFQKGDIAEGYSVSREKKESFPLTVTSAQKNPTAFYLCASSKVQGMNTGELFFGEGSRLTVL.

The chain recombines TRBV20-1 with TRBJ1-2; as DNA is missing, the TRBD1 call by TCRdb cannot be tested. CDR1 DFQATT and CDR2 SNEGSKA come from the germline V gene (reference sequence). The length of the CDR3 is 14 residues. The CDR3 here is CSARTGMGVYGYTF.

This clonotype is labeled medium-sized (0.01 to 0.1%) based on frequency. The rearrangement uses TRBV29-1 and TRBJ1-1; TCRdb picks TRBD1, but there is no DNA to check that call. Germline V gene data show CDR1 as SQVTM and CDR2 as ANQGSEA. There are 12 residues in the CDR3. The chain's CDR3 is CSVDRANTEAFF.

The rearrangement uses TRBV11-3 and TRBJ2-5; absent DNA, TCRdb's TRBD2 call cannot be checked. The CDR3 extends over 16 amino acids. The germline V gene encodes CDR1 SGHNT and CDR2 YENEEA. CDR3: CASSLAGGGARGAQYF.

This clonotype is deemed medium-sized (0.01 to 0.1%) by its frequency. This sequence joins TRBV7-2 and TRBJ2-7; TCRdb indicates TRBD2, and absent DNA this call remains unverified. The CDR3 is 14 residues long. Germline CDR1 reads SGHTA; CDR2 reads FQGNSA. CDR3 in amino acids: CASSLTGLATEQYF. The full variable domain, rest sourced from reference TRBV7-2 and TRBJ2-7, is GAGVSQSPSNKVTEKGKDVELRCDPISGHTALYWYRQSLGQGLEFLIYFQGNSAPDKSGLPSDRFSAERTGGSVSTLTIQRTQQEDSAVYLCASSLTGLATEQYFGPGTRLTVT.

Measured by frequency, this clonotype is medium-sized. V usage is TRBV4-3 and J usage is TRBJ2-3; there is no DNA to check the TCRdb D call of TRBD1. Germline V gene lookup returns CDR1 LGHNA and CDR2 YSLEER. The CDR3 is made up of 12 amino acids. The CDR3: CASSQGGNTQYF.

This clonotype registers medium-sized by frequency. The V and J genes are TRBV6-6 and TRBJ2-5; TCRdb picks TRBD2, but there is no DNA to check that call. This CDR3 contains 17 residues. Germline V gene lookup returns CDR1 MNHNY and CDR2 SVGAGI (reference sequence). The CDR3 here is CASRGQGGSSGRETQYF.

In terms of frequency, this clonotype is medium-sized. The genes are TRBV5-1 and TRBJ2-2; TCRdb selects TRBD1, and the lack of DNA leaves this call unchecked. The CDR3 has 16 amino acids. Germline V gene lookup returns CDR1 SGHRS and CDR2 YFSETQ. This chain's CDR3 is CASSGSGHWDTGELFF.

V usage is TRBV7-9 and J usage is TRBJ2-7; the TCRdb call, TRBD1, lacks DNA for checking. Germline-derived CDR1 and CDR2 are SEHNR and FQNEAQ (reference sequence). The CDR3 extends over 13 amino acids. CDR3 residues: CASSLSDRYEQYF. Based on the CDR3 plus reference TRBV7-9 and TRBJ2-7, the full variable domain is DTGVSQNPRHKITKRGQNVTFRCDPISEHNRLYWYRQTLGQGPEFLTYFQNEAQLEKSRLLSDRFSAERPKGSFSTLEIQRTEQGDSAMYLCASSLSDRYEQYFGPGTRLTVT.

This chain uses TRBV5-1 with TRBJ2-3; TCRdb reports TRBD1, a call that lacks DNA to check it against. There are 17 residues in the CDR3. Germline-derived CDR1 and CDR2 are SGHRS and YFSETQ. The CDR3 reads CASSLAPTGTAGDTQYF.

This clonotype is labeled medium-sized based on frequency. This chain uses TRBV13 with TRBJ1-3. Per germline, CDR1 PRHDT and CDR2 FYEKMQ (reference sequence). The CDR3 has 14 residues. CDR3 residues: CASSLFSTGNTIYF.

According to its frequency, this clonotype is medium-sized. The chain carries TRBV11-3 and TRBJ1-2; TCRdb gives TRBD1 as the D gene, but with no DNA this cannot be confirmed. Germline V gene sequence: CDR1 SGHNT, CDR2 YENEEA. There are 17 residues in the CDR3. The CDR3 sequence is CASSFGGTPPANYGYTF. Drawing the rest from reference TRBV11-3 and TRBJ1-2, the complete variable domain is EAGVVQSPRYKIIEKKQPVAFWCNPISGHNTLYWYLQNLGQGPELLIRYENEEAVDDSQLPKDRFSAERLKGVDSTLKIQPAELGDSAVYLCASSFGGTPPANYGYTFGSGTRLTVV.